This TCR beta chain came from a study of early T cells in non-severe SARS-CoV-2 infection. TCRdb used MiXCR to reprocess the 5' RACE reads, holding one entry per CDR3 protein. The sample holds tens of thousands of distinct CDR3 sequences; roughly 14% are singletons and the top ten take more than 3.5%. The CDR3 is 15 amino acids. The V and J ends lost 2 bases and 5 bases respectively, with 15 bases between them. Per germline, CDR1 MNHEY and CDR2 SVGAGI. The TCR comes from an adult who was a healthcare worker with PCR-confirmed SARS-CoV-2 infection or an uninfected control (not recorded which). The chain is built from TRBV6-5 and TRBJ2-5, with a possible D match to TRBD2 (5 bases). Sequencing was performed on whole blood. CDR3 nucleotide sequence: TGTGCCAGCAGTTACGAGGGCAGGCGGCAGGAGACCCAGTACTTC. This sequence encodes CASSYEGRRQETQYF.